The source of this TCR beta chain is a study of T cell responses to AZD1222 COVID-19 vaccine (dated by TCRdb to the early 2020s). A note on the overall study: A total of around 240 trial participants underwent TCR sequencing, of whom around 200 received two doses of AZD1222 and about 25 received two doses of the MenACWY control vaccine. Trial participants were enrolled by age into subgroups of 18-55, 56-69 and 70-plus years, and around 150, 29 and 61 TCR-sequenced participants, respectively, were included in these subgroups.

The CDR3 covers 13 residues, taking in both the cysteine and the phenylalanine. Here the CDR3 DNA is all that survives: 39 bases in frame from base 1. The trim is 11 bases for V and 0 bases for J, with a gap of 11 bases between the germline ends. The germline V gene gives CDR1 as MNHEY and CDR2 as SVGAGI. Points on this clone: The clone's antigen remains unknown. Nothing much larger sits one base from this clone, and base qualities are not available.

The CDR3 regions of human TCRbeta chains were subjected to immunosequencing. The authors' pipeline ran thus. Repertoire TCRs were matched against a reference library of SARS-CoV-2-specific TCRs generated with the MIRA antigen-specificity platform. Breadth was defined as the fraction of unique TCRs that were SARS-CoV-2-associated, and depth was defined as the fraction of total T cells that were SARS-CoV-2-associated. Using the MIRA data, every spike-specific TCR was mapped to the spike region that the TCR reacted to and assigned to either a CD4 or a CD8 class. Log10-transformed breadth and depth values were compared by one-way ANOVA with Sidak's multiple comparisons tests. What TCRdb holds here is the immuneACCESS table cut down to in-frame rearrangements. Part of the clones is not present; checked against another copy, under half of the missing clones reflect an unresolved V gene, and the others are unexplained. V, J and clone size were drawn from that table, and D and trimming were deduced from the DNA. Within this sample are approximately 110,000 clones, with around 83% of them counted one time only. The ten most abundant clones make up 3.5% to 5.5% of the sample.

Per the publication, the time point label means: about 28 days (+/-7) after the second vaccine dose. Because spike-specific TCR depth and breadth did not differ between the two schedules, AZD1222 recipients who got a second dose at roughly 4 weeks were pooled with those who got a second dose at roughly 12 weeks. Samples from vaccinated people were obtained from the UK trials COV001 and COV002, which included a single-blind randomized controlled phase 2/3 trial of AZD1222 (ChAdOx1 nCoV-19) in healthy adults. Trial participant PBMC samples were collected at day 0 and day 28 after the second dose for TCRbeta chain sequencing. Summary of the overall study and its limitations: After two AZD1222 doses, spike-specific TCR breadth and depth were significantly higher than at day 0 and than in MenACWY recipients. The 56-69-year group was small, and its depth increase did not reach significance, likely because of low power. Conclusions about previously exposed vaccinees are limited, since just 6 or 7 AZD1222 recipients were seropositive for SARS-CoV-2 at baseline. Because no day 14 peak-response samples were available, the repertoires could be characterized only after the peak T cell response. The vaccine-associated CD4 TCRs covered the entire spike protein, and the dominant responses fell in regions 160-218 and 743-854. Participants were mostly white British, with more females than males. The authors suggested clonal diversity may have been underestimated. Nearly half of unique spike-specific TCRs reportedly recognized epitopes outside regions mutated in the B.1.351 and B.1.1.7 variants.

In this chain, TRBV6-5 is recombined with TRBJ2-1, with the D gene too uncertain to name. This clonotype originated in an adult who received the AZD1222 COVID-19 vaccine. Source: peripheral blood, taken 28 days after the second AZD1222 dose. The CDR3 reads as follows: CACQKSSYNEQFF. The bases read TGTGCCTGCCAGAAGAGCTCCTACAATGAGCAGTTCTTC.